These 23 T cell receptor beta chains originate from one sample sequenced in a study of cytomegalovirus exposure and HLA in healthy donors. 13 Jbeta primers and 60 Vbeta primers were used for the PCR. Repertoires were generated with immunoSEQ multiplex PCR, while TCRdb's copy carries only in-frame clones and drops some. The table includes around 97,000 clones, around a tenth detected once. Sequencing was performed on PBMCs. These receptors were collected from a man between 50 and 59 years old in good health and CMV-seropositive.

This clone appeared a few times. The rearrangement links TRBV6-5 to TRBJ2-3; D might be TRBD2 (6 bases). The CDR3 is 13 amino acids. Deletions cut 6 bases from V and 4 bases from J, with 11 bases between. The germline CDR1 and CDR2 sequences are MNHEY and SVGAGI. CDR3 residues: CASRESGSDTQYF. CDR3 DNA: TGTGCCAGCAGAGAAAGCGGGTCAGATACGCAGTATTTT.

The J gene is TRBJ1-5, the V gene TRBV19; 7 nucleotides line up with TRBD1. The CDR3 spans 15 residues. Germline CDR1 LNHDA, CDR2 SQIVND (reference sequence). V lost 3 bases, J lost 3 bases, and 5 bases stayed unmatched. The CDR3 sequence: CASSMFRGPNQPQHF. CDR3 in DNA: TGTGCCAGTAGTATGTTTAGGGGGCCCAATCAGCCCCAGCATTTT.

The chain joins TRBV5-1 to TRBJ2-5; no definite D call. This CDR3 has 14 amino acids. The V gene's germline CDR1 is SGHRS and CDR2 YFSETQ. V gave up 7 bases and J gave up 3 bases, with 16 bases separating them. The CDR3 sequence is CASATRQNEETQYF. The CDR3 DNA is TGCGCCAGCGCCACCAGGCAGAACGAAGAGACCCAGTACTTC.

This clone appeared a few times. Written as DNA, the CDR3 is TGTGCCAGCAGGGGACTCCTTGGGAATGAGCAGTTCTTC. Residues: CASRGLLGNEQFF. J is TRBJ2-1 and V is TRBV2, with D perhaps TRBD2 (6 bases). Germline CDR1 reads SNHLY; CDR2 reads FYNNEI. V dropped 6 bases and J dropped 7 bases, with 13 bases sitting between them. This CDR3 has 13 amino acids.

This clone was recorded a few times. The V call is TRBV27, the J call TRBJ2-7; 9 nucleotides align to TRBD2. CDR3 length: 15 residues. V was pared by 2 bases and J by 4 bases, with 6 bases of the junction left unmatched. Germline V gene lookup returns CDR1 MNHEY and CDR2 SMNVEV (reference sequence). The CDR3 bases are TGTGCCAGCAGTTTAACGGGACTAGCCCGATACGAGCAGTACTTC. It encodes CASSLTGLARYEQYF.

V and J are TRBV27 and TRBJ1-4, with 9 bases matching TRBD1. Germline V CDR1 and CDR2: MNHEY, SMNVEV (reference sequence). The CDR3 runs 14 residues. Trimming cost V 6 bases and J 4 bases; bases outside gene matches: 3. CDR3 nucleotides: TGTGCCAGCAGGGACAGGGGAGGTAATGAAAAACTGTTTTTT. Translated: CASRDRGGNEKLFF.

Here the CDR3 reads CASSPWGGSDEQFF. CDR3 nucleotides: TGTGCCAGTAGTCCCTGGGGAGGGTCCGATGAGCAGTTCTTC. V gene TRBV19 combines with J gene TRBJ2-1, with 7 bases lining up with TRBD2. Germline V CDR1 and CDR2: LNHDA, SQIVND (reference sequence). This CDR3 contains 14 residues. V dropped 5 bases and J dropped 8; count of bases not matched to a gene: 9.

This chain links TRBV11-2 with TRBJ2-2, with unresolved D. Trimming cost V 0 bases and J 1 base, with 12 bases left between them. There are 17 residues in the CDR3. Germline V gene lookup returns CDR1 SGHAT and CDR2 FQNNGV. The CDR3 protein is CASSLEVYRVNTGELFF. The CDR3 DNA is TGTGCCAGCAGCTTAGAAGTTTACAGAGTGAACACCGGGGAGCTGTTTTTT.

This clone was seen only a few times. The chain is built from TRBV7-2 and TRBJ2-7; tentative D call: TRBD2 (5 bases). The length of the CDR3 is 13 residues. Germline V gene lookup returns CDR1 SGHTA and CDR2 FQGNSA. V was clipped by 1 base and J by 3 bases, with 7 bases between them. The CDR3 sequence: CASSLVLDYEQYF. Here the CDR3 DNA reads TGTGCCAGCAGCTTAGTACTAGACTACGAGCAGTACTTC.

In this sample, this clone turned up a few times. This rearrangement joins TRBV27 to TRBJ1-1; 8 bases align to TRBD1. Germline V CDR1 and CDR2: MNHEY, SMNVEV (reference sequence). CDR3 length equals 16 residues. J lost 5 bases, V lost 7 bases, and 15 bases had no gene match. The CDR3 sequence is CASISQGAKGGTEAFF. CDR3 coding DNA: TGTGCCAGCATCAGTCAGGGGGCAAAGGGCGGAACTGAAGCTTTCTTT.

This clone was picked up many times. The chain couples TRBV5-4 to TRBJ2-6; 11 bases are a match to TRBD2. The V gene end was trimmed by 4 bases and the J gene end by 3 bases; junction bases not matched to a gene: 9. Germline loops: CDR1 SGHNT, CDR2 YYREEE (reference sequence). The CDR3 has 18 residues. This chain's CDR3 is CASSPTSGKQGGANVLTF. The CDR3 nucleotides read TGTGCCAGCAGCCCGACTAGCGGGAAACAGGGTGGGGCCAACGTCCTGACTTTC.

J is TRBJ2-5 and V is TRBV9, with TRBD2 matching 9 bases. V was pared by 4 bases and J by 3 bases, with 7 bases of the junction left unmatched. Germline V gene lookup returns CDR1 SGDLS and CDR2 YYNGEE. The CDR3 length is 15 residues. The CDR3 DNA follows: TGTGCCAGCAGCTCCTCCGGGACTAGCAAAGAGACCCAGTACTTC. Translating gives CASSSSGTSKETQYF.

This clone was seen a handful of times. The V and J genes are TRBV6-5 and TRBJ1-1; 8 bases line up with TRBD1. In germline, CDR1 is MNHEY, CDR2 SVGAGI. The ends lost 4 bases at V and 10 bases at J; junction bases unmatched: 14. This CDR3 is built from 15 residues. The CDR3 DNA is TGTGCCAGCAGTTCCTCGACAGGGGAGTTCGCTGCAGCTTTCTTT. It is translated as CASSSSTGEFAAAFF.

The chain has TRBV30 and TRBJ1-5; TRBD1 matches at 9 bases. The CDR3 sequence is 15 residues long. V was clipped by 0 bases and J by 7 bases; unmatched bases: 7. Looked up from germline, CDR1 is GTSNPN and CDR2 is SVGIG (reference sequence). The CDR3 region is CAWSVSGTGRQPQHF. In DNA, the CDR3 is TGTGCCTGGAGTGTTTCCGGGACAGGGAGACAGCCCCAGCATTTT.

The rearrangement links TRBV28 to TRBJ1-5; D is unclear. This CDR3 has 14 residues. The ends were cut back, 3 bases at V and 3 bases at J, with 9 bases in the middle. Germline V gene sequence: CDR1 MDHEN, CDR2 SYDVKM. The CDR3 spells CASSLVRNNQPQHF. The CDR3 DNA is TGTGCCAGCAGTTTGGTGAGGAACAATCAGCCCCAGCATTTT. Full variable domain (rest looked up from reference TRBV28 and TRBJ1-5): DVKVTQSSRYLVKRTGEKVFLECVQDMDHENMFWYRQDPGLGLRLIYFSYDVKMKEKGDIPEGYSVSREKKERFSLILESASTNQTSMYLCASSLVRNNQPQHFGDGTRLSIL.

The rearrangement links TRBV13 to TRBJ2-2; no clear D. This CDR3 is 12 amino acids long. Germline values: CDR1 PRHDT, CDR2 FYEKMQ (reference sequence). Trimming removed 2 bases at V and 6 bases at J, with 4 bases between. The CDR3 DNA reads TGTGCCAGCAGCTTATCGGCCGGGGAGCTGTTTTTT. Its translation is CASSLSAGELFF.

The sample holds a few counts of this clone. V is TRBV4-1 and J is TRBJ1-2; a possible D gene is TRBD1 (6 bases). The CDR3 spans 15 residues. Germline values: CDR1 MGHRA, CDR2 YSYEKL. Trimming took 4 bases from V and 0 from J, leaving 12 bases between them. The CDR3 DNA follows: TGCGCCAGCAGCCTCGACAGGTCCTCTAACTATGGCTACACCTTC. Translation gives CASSLDRSSNYGYTF.

This clone has only a few counts. The chain recombines TRBV5-6 with TRBJ1-3; the D is unclear. With 0 bases removed from V and 0 bases from J, the gap between germline ends came to 10 bases. The CDR3 has 16 amino acids. Germline CDR1 is SGHDT and CDR2 is YYEEEE. CDR3 loop: CASSLGASVSGNTIYF. CDR3 nucleotide sequence: TGTGCCAGCAGCTTGGGAGCTAGTGTCTCTGGAAACACCATATATTTT.

This clone has just a few counts. This rearrangement joins TRBV27 to TRBJ2-7; D is perhaps TRBD2 (6 bases). The CDR3 totals 14 residues. Germline V gives CDR1 MNHEY, CDR2 SMNVEV (reference sequence). Trimming pared 1 base from V and 3 bases from J, leaving 10 bases between. The CDR3 spells CASSLLVGGYEQYF. As DNA, the CDR3 is TGTGCCAGCAGTTTATTAGTGGGGGGCTACGAGCAGTACTTC.

The chain links TRBV5-1 to TRBJ2-3; tentative D call: TRBD2 (5 bases). The CDR3 spans 16 residues. The germline V and J ends were trimmed by 0 bases and 2 bases, with 13 bases remaining between them. The germline gives CDR1 SGHRS, CDR2 YFSETQ. CDR3 nucleotides: TGCGCCAGCAGCTTGGCGGGGTACGGGTACACAGATACGCAGTATTTT. It yields the protein CASSLAGYGYTDTQYF. Looking up the rest from reference TRBV5-1 and TRBJ2-3 gives the full variable domain: KAGVTQTPRYLIKTRGQQVTLSCSPISGHRSVSWYQQTPGQGLQFLFEYFSETQRNKGNFPGRFSGRQFSNSRSEMNVSTLELGDSALYLCASSLAGYGYTDTQYFGPGTRLTVL.

This chain's CDR3 is CASSPLGGATNEKLFF. The CDR3 DNA reads as TGTGCCAGCAGCCCCCTGGGGGGGGCGACTAATGAAAAACTGTTTTTT. This chain joins TRBV6-6 and TRBJ1-4; D perhaps matches TRBD1 (6 bases). The germline V gene has CDR1 MNHNY and CDR2 SVGAGI (reference sequence). The V end was cut by 6 bases, the J end by 2 bases, with 16 bases between. The CDR3 length is 16 residues.

The chain couples TRBV19 to TRBJ2-1; 10 bases align to TRBD1. The germline V gene has CDR1 LNHDA and CDR2 SQIVND (reference sequence). CDR3 length: 15 amino acids. Germline trimming cut 3 bases from V and 8 bases from J; bases unmatched to any gene: 7. The CDR3 is CASSIAWDRGDEQFF. The CDR3, as DNA: TGTGCCAGTAGTATTGCCTGGGACAGGGGTGATGAGCAGTTCTTC.

The CDR3, as DNA: TGCGCCAGCACCCCCGACCGGACAGGGGGGATTGACGAGCAGTACTTC. Translated, it gives CASTPDRTGGIDEQYF. The J gene is TRBJ2-7, the V gene TRBV10-2, with 10 bases aligning to TRBD1. The trim removed 7 bases at V and 5 bases at J, leaving 14 bases unmatched. CDR3 size: 16 residues. In germline, CDR1 is WSHSY, CDR2 SAAADI.